This is a list of T cell receptor beta chains from one sample in a study of T cells after posttransplantation cyclophosphamide. Assay used: immunoSEQ multiplex PCR; TCRdb lists only in-frame clones, some missing. The table lists tens of thousands of clones, 86% of them singletons. The sequencing sample was made of PBMCs. All receptors come from a woman aged 55 to 70 with a blood cancer, CMV-positive, and with a related stem cell donor. Each CDR3 is given with its conserved first and last residue. A D gene is named only where the DNA matches it firmly. The size entry is marked missing in some rows and otherwise reads once, few, many or a size class.

TRBD2	TRBV11-2	TRBJ2-5	NA	TGTGCCAGCAAGGAAGTAGCGGGAGTAGAGACCCAGTACTTC	CASKEVAGVETQYF
TRBD2	TRBV6-5	TRBJ2-7	NA	TGTGCCAGCAGCTACCTAGCGGGGGAGCAGTACTTC	CASSYLAGEQYF
NA	TRBV6-5	TRBJ2-3	NA	TGTGCCAGCAGGTGGCTAGTCGGCACAGATACGCAGTATTTT	CASRWLVGTDTQYF
NA	TRBV27	TRBJ1-3	NA	TGTGCCAGCAGATTCACGACAGGCTCTGGAAACACCATATATTTT	CASRFTTGSGNTIYF
NA	TRBV4-2	TRBJ2-3	NA	TGTGCCAGCAGCCAAGATAGAAGCACAGATACGCAGTATTTT	CASSQDRSTDTQYF
TRBD2	TRBV4-2	TRBJ2-1	NA	TGTGCCAGCACCGGGACTAGCGGGGTCGCAGTCTTC	CASTGTSGVAVF
NA	TRBV5-5	TRBJ2-3	NA	TGTGCCAGCAGCTTGTCGGGGATCCCAGATACGCAGTATTTT	CASSLSGIPDTQYF
TRBD1	TRBV29-1	TRBJ2-5	NA	TGCAGCGCCCGGACAGGGCAAGAGACCCAGTACTTC	CSARTGQETQYF
NA	TRBV27	TRBJ2-6	NA	TGTGCCAGCAGTCCCGGACTACTCTCTGGGGCCAACGTCCTGACTTTC	CASSPGLLSGANVLTF
TRBD2	TRBV11-2	TRBJ2-7	NA	TGTGCCAGCAGCTCATCCGGGACTAGCGGATACGAGCAGTACTTC	CASSSSGTSGYEQYF
TRBD1	TRBV18	TRBJ1-5	once	TGTGCCAGCTCACTAGGGACAGGAGGTAGCAATCAGCCCCAGCATTTT	CASSLGTGGSNQPQHF
TRBD2	TRBV19	TRBJ2-7	NA	TGTGCCAGTAGTACCTCCCTCGGGCTAGCGGGTTACTCCTACGAGCAGTACTTC	CASSTSLGLAGYSYEQYF
NA	TRBV4-2	TRBJ2-2	NA	TGTGCCAGCAGCCAAGAGGTCAGGGATTGGACCGGGGAGCTGTTTTTT	CASSQEVRDWTGELFF
TRBD2	TRBV6-6	TRBJ2-2	NA	TGTGCCAGCAGTTACAGCGGGAGGCGAACCGGGGAGCTGTTTTTT	CASSYSGRRTGELFF
TRBD2	TRBV27	TRBJ2-1	NA	TGTGCCAGCAGCCCTAGCGGGGCAATGGATGAGCAGTTCTTC	CASSPSGAMDEQFF
TRBD1	TRBV7-8	TRBJ1-5	NA	TGTGCCAGCAGCTTATCCATTTCACAGGGGGGCAATCAGCCCCAGCATTTT	CASSLSISQGGNQPQHF
NA	TRBV18	TRBJ1-1	NA	TGTGCCAGCTCACCCGGCAGGTACACTGAAGCTTTCTTT	CASSPGRYTEAFF
TRBD2	TRBV7-8	TRBJ2-3	NA	TGTGCCAGCACCGTCCGTATTGGCGGGAGGGCCGAAGATACGCAGTATTTT	CASTVRIGGRAEDTQYF
TRBD2	TRBV7-8	TRBJ2-2	medium-sized	TGTGCCAGTTATTTGACTAGCGTTAACACCGGGGAGCTGTTTTTT	CASYLTSVNTGELFF
TRBD1	TRBV9	TRBJ1-6	NA	TGTGCCAGCAGCCCCCTGGGACAGGGGTATTCACCCCTCCACTTT	CASSPLGQGYSPLHF
NA	TRBV12-5	TRBJ1-1	NA	TGTGCTAGTGGTTTGACAAGGGGCACTGAAGCTTTCTTT	CASGLTRGTEAFF
TRBD1	TRBV6-1	TRBJ1-2	NA	TGTGCCAGCAGTTCGACAGGGCGGTATGGCTACACCTTC	CASSSTGRYGYTF
TRBD2	TRBV10-2	TRBJ2-2	NA	TGCGCCAGCAGAAGCCTAGCGGGAAAAAACACCGGGGAGCTGTTTTTT	CASRSLAGKNTGELFF
NA	TRBV7-8	TRBJ1-2	NA	TGTGCCAGCAGCTCAAATCATCCATGGGCCTATGGCTACACCTTC	CASSSNHPWAYGYTF
NA	TRBV5-8	TRBJ1-2	NA	TGTGCCAGCAGCTTGGTACACGACACCTTC	CASSLVHDTF
NA	TRBV4-1	TRBJ2-3	NA	TGCGCCAGCAGCCCGTCGGGTTCTGGCCGCGATACGCAGTATTTT	CASSPSGSGRDTQYF
NA	TRBV7-9	TRBJ2-3	NA	TGTGCCAGCAGCTCGCGACTAGAAAGCACAGATACGCAGTATTTT	CASSSRLESTDTQYF
TRBD2	TRBV29-1	TRBJ2-3	NA	TGCAGCGCCAATGGGCTAGCGGAGATCACAGATACGCAGTATTTT	CSANGLAEITDTQYF
NA	TRBV4-2	TRBJ2-7	NA	TGTGCCAGCAGCCAAGATCTTGGCGGGCCCCTGACCTACGAGCAGTACTTC	CASSQDLGGPLTYEQYF
TRBD2	TRBV19	TRBJ2-7	NA	TGTGCCAGTAGTTCGACACCGCCGGGACTAGGCCCGAAGAAAACCTACGAGCAGTACTTC	CASSSTPPGLGPKKTYEQYF
TRBD1	TRBV5-1	TRBJ2-6	NA	TGCGCCAGCAGTGAACAGGGGGCTGGGGCCAACGTCCTGACTTTC	CASSEQGAGANVLTF
NA	TRBV7-9	TRBJ1-1	NA	TGTGCCAGCGGGCGAGTGGAGCGGGCCACTGAAGCTTTCTTT	CASGRVERATEAFF
TRBD2	TRBV2	TRBJ2-7	NA	TGTGCCAGCAGTGTGAAGGAGGGAGGGGATTTAGGAGAGCAGTACTTC	CASSVKEGGDLGEQYF
NA	TRBV15	TRBJ1-4	NA	TGTGCCACCAGCATAACCCGGGAAAAACTGTTTTTT	CATSITREKLFF
NA	TRBV11-3	TRBJ2-1	NA	TGTGCCAGCAGCTTAAACACTGGGGCAGGGCCGGAGCAGTTCTTC	CASSLNTGAGPEQFF
TRBD2	TRBV7-9	TRBJ2-7	NA	TGTGCCAGCAGCTTAGTTGGGGACTACCTAACCGAGCAGTACTTC	CASSLVGDYLTEQYF
NA	TRBV10-1	TRBJ2-7	NA	TGCGCCAGCAGTCCGGTCAGGAGGGAGTCCGGCGAGCAGTACTTC	CASSPVRRESGEQYF
NA	TRBV10-2	TRBJ1-1	NA	TGCGCCAGCAGTGAGGACACCCTCACTGAAGCTTTCTTT	CASSEDTLTEAFF
TRBD2	TRBV30	TRBJ2-7	NA	TGTGCCTGGAGTGTGGCGGGAGGGCCGGGTCTCTACGAGCAGTACTTC	CAWSVAGGPGLYEQYF
TRBD1	TRBV5-6	TRBJ2-7	once	TGTGCCAGCAGCTACGGGACAGGGCTCGACGAGCAGTACTTC	CASSYGTGLDEQYF
NA	TRBV6-5	TRBJ1-2	NA	TGTGCCAGCAGTTACTCGAGTGGCAGGGTCTATGGCTACACCTTC	CASSYSSGRVYGYTF
TRBD1	TRBV27	TRBJ1-1	NA	TGTGCCAGCAGTTCGGGACAGGGGGGCGCTGAAGCTTTCTTT	CASSSGQGGAEAFF
NA	TRBV6-5	TRBJ2-3	once	TGTGCCAGCAGTTCGTACACAGATACGCAGTATTTT	CASSSYTDTQYF
NA	TRBV10-3	TRBJ1-2	NA	TGTGCCATCAGTGATCAACTTGGCTACACCTTC	CAISDQLGYTF
NA	TRBV7-2	TRBJ2-1	NA	TGTGCCAGCAGCTTCAGGAGGGCCTACAATGAGCAGTTCTTC	CASSFRRAYNEQFF
TRBD1	TRBV30	TRBJ1-1	NA	TGTGCCTGGAGGAAAAAACAGGGGGTCGACACTGAAGCTTTCTTT	CAWRKKQGVDTEAFF
TRBD1	TRBV4-2	TRBJ1-1	NA	TGTGCCAGCAGCCGGGGACAGGGGGCAGGTACTGAAGCTTTCTTT	CASSRGQGAGTEAFF
TRBD2	TRBV5-8	TRBJ2-1	once	TGTGCCAGCAGCTTGGCGGGGGCAACTAGCGGGAGGTACAATGAGCAGTTCTTC	CASSLAGATSGRYNEQFF
TRBD2	TRBV5-4	TRBJ2-1	NA	TGTGCCAGCAGCTTCCGCACTAGCGGGAGGGCCGATGAGCAGTTCTTC	CASSFRTSGRADEQFF
NA	TRBV5-1	TRBJ1-1	once	TGCGCCAGCAGCTTGGGGGGAGGTACTGAAGCTTTCTTT	CASSLGGGTEAFF
TRBD2	TRBV30	TRBJ2-1	NA	TGTGCCTGGACGCCTAGCGGGAACTCCTATGAGCAGTTCTTC	CAWTPSGNSYEQFF
TRBD1	TRBV4-1	TRBJ1-2	NA	TGCGCCAGCAGCAGAGGAACCGGGACAGGTAGCCATGGCTACACCTTC	CASSRGTGTGSHGYTF
TRBD2	TRBV27	TRBJ2-7	NA	TGTGCCAGCAGTTTACTAGCGGGAGGGGACGAGCAGTACTTC	CASSLLAGGDEQYF
NA	TRBV4-1	TRBJ1-3	NA	TGCGCCAGCGCAGGGGCGGGTCCAGGAACTCGCTCTGGAAACACCATATATTTT	CASAGAGPGTRSGNTIYF
NA	TRBV10-1	TRBJ1-1	NA	TGCGCCAGCAGTGGGACCGGGACTTCTGAAGCTTTCTTT	CASSGTGTSEAFF
TRBD1	TRBV5-4	TRBJ2-7	once	TGTGCCAGCAGCTTCGGGGGACAGGGGGCGGGGGAGCAGTACTTC	CASSFGGQGAGEQYF
TRBD2	TRBV5-4	TRBJ2-7	NA	TGTGCCAGCAGCCCGCCCAGCCGGCCGACTAGCGGGAGGAACGAGCAGTACTTC	CASSPPSRPTSGRNEQYF
TRBD2	TRBV6-5	TRBJ2-4	NA	TGTGCCAGCAGACTCGGGGGGATTCAGTACTTC	CASRLGGIQYF